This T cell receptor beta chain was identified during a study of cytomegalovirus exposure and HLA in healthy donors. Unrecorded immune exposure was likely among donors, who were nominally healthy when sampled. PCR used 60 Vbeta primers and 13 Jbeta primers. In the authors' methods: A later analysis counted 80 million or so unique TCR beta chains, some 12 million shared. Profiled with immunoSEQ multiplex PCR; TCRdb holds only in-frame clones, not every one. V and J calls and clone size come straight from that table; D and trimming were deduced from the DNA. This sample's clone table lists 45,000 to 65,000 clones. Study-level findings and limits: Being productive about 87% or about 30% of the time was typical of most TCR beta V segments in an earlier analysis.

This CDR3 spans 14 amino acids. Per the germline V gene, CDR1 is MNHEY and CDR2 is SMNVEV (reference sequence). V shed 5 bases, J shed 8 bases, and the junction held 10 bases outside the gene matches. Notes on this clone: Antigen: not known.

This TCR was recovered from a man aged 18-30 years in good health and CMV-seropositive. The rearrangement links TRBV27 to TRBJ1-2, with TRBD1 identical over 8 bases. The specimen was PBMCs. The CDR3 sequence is CASSPTGQGRGYTF. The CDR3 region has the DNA TGTGCCAGCAGTCCGACCGGACAGGGCCGGGGCTACACCTTC.